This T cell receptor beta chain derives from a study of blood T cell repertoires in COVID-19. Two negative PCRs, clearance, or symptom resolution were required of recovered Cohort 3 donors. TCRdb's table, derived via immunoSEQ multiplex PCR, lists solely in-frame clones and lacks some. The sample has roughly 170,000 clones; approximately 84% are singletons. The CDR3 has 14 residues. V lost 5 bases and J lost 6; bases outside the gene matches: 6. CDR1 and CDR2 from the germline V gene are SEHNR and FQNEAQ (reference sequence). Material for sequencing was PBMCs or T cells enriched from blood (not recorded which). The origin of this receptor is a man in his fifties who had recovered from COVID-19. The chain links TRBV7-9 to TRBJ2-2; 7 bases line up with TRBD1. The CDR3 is CASSPTGSAGELFF. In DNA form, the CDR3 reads TGTGCCAGCAGCCCGACAGGGTCGGCCGGGGAGCTGTTTTTT.